The T cell receptor (beta chain) described here comes from a study of response to subunit inactivated influenza vaccine. TCRdb re-derived calls from the RT-PCR reads in MiXCR, one entry per CDR3 protein. The top ten hold 11% of the sample, which has 500,000 to 600,000 distinct CDR3 sequences, around 15% seen once. This clonotype came up a few times. Germline CDR1 is LNHDA and CDR2 is SQIVND (reference sequence). This CDR3 spans 14 amino acids. V dropped 5 bases and J dropped 1 base, with 11 bases sitting between them. This receptor was identified in a man in his fifties who received an inactivated influenza vaccine. The specimen comprised PBMCs from blood, sampled 11 to 12 days after vaccination. The rearrangement uses TRBV19 and TRBJ2-5; D uncertain. CDR3 sequence reads: CASSFRDRQETQYF. CDR3 in DNA: TGTGCCAGTAGTTTTAGAGATCGCCAAGAGACCCAGTACTTC.